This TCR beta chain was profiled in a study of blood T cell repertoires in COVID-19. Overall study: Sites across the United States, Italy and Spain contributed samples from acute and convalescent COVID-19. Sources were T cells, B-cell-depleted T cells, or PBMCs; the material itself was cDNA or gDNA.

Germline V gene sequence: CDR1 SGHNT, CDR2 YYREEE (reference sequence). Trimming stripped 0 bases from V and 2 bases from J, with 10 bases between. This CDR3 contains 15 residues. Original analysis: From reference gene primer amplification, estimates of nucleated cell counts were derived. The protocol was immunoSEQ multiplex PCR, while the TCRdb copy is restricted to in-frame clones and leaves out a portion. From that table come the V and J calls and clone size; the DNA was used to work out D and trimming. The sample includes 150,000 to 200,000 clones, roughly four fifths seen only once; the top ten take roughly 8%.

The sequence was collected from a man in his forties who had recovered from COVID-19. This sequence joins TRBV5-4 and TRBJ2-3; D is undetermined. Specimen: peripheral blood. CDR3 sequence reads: CASSLDAAATDTQYF. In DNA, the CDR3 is TGTGCCAGCAGCTTGGATGCGGCAGCCACAGATACGCAGTATTTT. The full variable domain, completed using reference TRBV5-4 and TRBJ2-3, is ETGVTQSPTHLIKTRGQQVTLRCSSQSGHNTVSWYQQALGQGPQFIFQYYREEENGRGNFPPRFSGLQFPNYSSELNVNALELDDSALYLCASSLDAAATDTQYFGPGTRLTVL.